These 9 T cell receptor beta chains share one sample of origin, sequenced in a study of T cells in Graves' hyperthyroidism and ophthalmopathy. RNA transcripts were the template for amplifying TCR beta CDR3 regions. First-round RT-PCR of the TCR CDR3 relied on the HTBI primer set. TCRdb analysed the multiplex PCR reads with MiXCR anew, one entry per CDR3 protein. The table has roughly 380,000 distinct CDR3 sequences, approximately 14% seen once. Sequences were obtained from blood. These TCRs come from a woman aged 60-75 years with Graves' hyperthyroidism.

The chain couples TRBV5-4 to TRBJ2-7; 9 nucleotides match TRBD1. V was pared by 3 bases and J by 5 bases, with 12 bases of the junction left unmatched. The CDR3 has 16 amino acids. Germline values: CDR1 SGHNT, CDR2 YYREEE (reference sequence). The CDR3 loop reads CASSSPTGGAQNEQYF. The DNA for the CDR3 is TGTGCCAGCAGCTCGCCTACAGGGGGCGCTCAGAACGAGCAGTACTTC.

This clonotype was recorded a few times. The CDR3 DNA reads TGTGCCAGCAGTCTTAACGGGTATGGCTACACCTTC. It encodes CASSLNGYGYTF. The V call is TRBV6-1, the J call TRBJ1-2; D gene unclear. CDR1 is MNHNS, CDR2 SASEGT, per germline. V was cut by 5 bases and J by 5 bases, with 9 bases left in between. The CDR3 contains 12 residues.

The V call is TRBV19, the J call TRBJ1-2; TRBD1 aligns across 8 bases. This CDR3 spans 17 amino acids. The junction had 13 bases not matched to a gene; V was cut back by 7 bases and J by 0 bases. CDR1 and CDR2 from the germline V gene are LNHDA and SQIVND (reference sequence). CDR3 bases: TGTGCCAGTACCCTGACAGGGGCCTTACTCCCTAACTATGGCTACACCTTC. It translates to CASTLTGALLPNYGYTF.

The CDR3 DNA sequence: TGTGCCAGCTCAAGGGGGGGTTCGGGGGGCGATGAGCAGTTCTTC. Translation gives CASSRGGSGGDEQFF. The genes are TRBV6-1 and TRBJ2-1; weak D call: TRBD2 (7 bases). In germline, CDR1 is MNHNS, CDR2 SASEGT. This CDR3 has 15 amino acids. V was pared by 8 bases and J by 8 bases, with 22 bases between.

A note on this clonotype: A much larger clone lies one base from this, so it may be a read error. The genes are TRBV11-3 and TRBJ1-3, with no clear D. CDR1 is SGHNT and CDR2 is YENEEA in the germline V gene. The CDR3 is 12 residues long. The DNA for the CDR3 is TGTGCCAGCAGCTCGGAAGGAAACGCCATATATTTT. It encodes CASSSEGNAIYF. The complete variable domain, with remaining parts taken from reference TRBV11-3 and TRBJ1-3, reads EAGVVQSPRYKIIEKKQPVAFWCNPISGHNTLYWYLQNLGQGPELLIRYENEEAVDDSQLPKDRFSAERLKGVDSTLKIQPAELGDSAVYLCASSSEGNAIYFGEGSWLTVV.

Many counts were recorded for this clonotype. The V call is TRBV7-9, the J call TRBJ2-7; TRBD1 might be the D (5 bases). Germline CDR1 reads SEHNR; CDR2 reads FQNEAQ (reference sequence). The CDR3 loop spans 11 amino acids. V was pared by 5 bases and J by 6 bases, with 8 bases between. The CDR3 reads CASSPGSEQYF. CDR3 bases: TGTGCCAGCAGCCCAGGGTCCGAGCAGTACTTC.

This clonotype was recorded at least ten times. The genes are TRBV5-1 and TRBJ2-3, with TRBD2 matching over 13 bases. The CDR3 has 16 amino acids. Germline CDR1 and CDR2: SGHRS and YFSETQ. The junction had 5 bases not matched to a gene; V was cut back by 3 bases and J by 4 bases. Here the CDR3 reads CASSSGLAGWADTQYF. The CDR3 nucleotides read TGCGCCAGCAGCTCGGGACTAGCGGGATGGGCAGATACGCAGTATTTT.

This clonotype was observed many times. This chain joins TRBV18 and TRBJ1-4; 8 bases match TRBD1. The length of the CDR3 is 15 residues. The J segment lost 4 bases and the V segment lost 4 bases, leaving 5 bases of the junction unmatched. The germline V gene encodes CDR1 KGHSH and CDR2 LQKENI. This CDR3 reads CASSLQGDRNEKLFF. CDR3 DNA sequence: TGTGCCAGCTCACTACAGGGGGACCGTAATGAAAAACTGTTTTTT.

This clonotype has only a few counts. This chain uses TRBV29-1 with TRBJ2-7; D is undetermined. The CDR3 totals 12 residues. With 4 bases removed from V and 1 base from J, the gap between germline ends came to 8 bases. Looked up from germline, CDR1 is SQVTM and CDR2 is ANQGSEA. The CDR3 coding sequence is TGCAGCGTTGTCCAGTTTTCCTACGAGCAGTACTTC. It encodes CSVVQFSYEQYF.